Listed below are T cell receptor beta chains from one sample, sequenced in a study of circulating CD8 cells and anti-PD-1 response in melanoma. TCRdb reprocessed the reads with MiXCR, giving one entry per CDR3 protein. Found here are some 610 distinct CDR3 sequences, 7% to 10% of them singletons; the top ten hold around 50%. The specimen was CD8+ T cells from PBMCs, collected at baseline or after one month of anti-PD-1 therapy (not recorded which). The source is a human donor with melanoma. CDR3s include the opening cysteine and the closing phenylalanine or tryptophan. D genes are given only for firm matches. Not all rows give a size; the values are once, few, many and, for expanded clones, a class.

D,J,size,V,length,DNA,CDR3
-,TRBJ2-3,large,TRBV19,14,TGTGCCAGTAGTTTTGTGGCCTCCCGAGATACGCAGTATTTT,CASSFVASRDTQYF
TRBD1,TRBJ1-2,medium-sized,TRBV4-3,15,TGCGCCAGCAGCCAAGATCGGGACAGAATCTATGGCTACACCTTC,CASSQDRDRIYGYTF
-,TRBJ2-5,medium-sized,TRBV27,12,TGTGCCAGCAGAGGACAGCAAGAGACCCAGTACTTC,CASRGQQETQYF
-,TRBJ2-5,once,TRBV29-1,11,TGCAGCGTTGAAGGAGGGGGGACCCAGTACTTC,CSVEGGGTQYF
-,TRBJ2-7,medium-sized,TRBV5-6,14,TGTGCCAGCAGCTTGGCCAGCCAACCCTACGAGCAGTACTTC,CASSLASQPYEQYF
-,TRBJ1-3,large,TRBV7-9,15,TGTGCCAGCAGCTTCGCAGGGGCCCAGGGAAACACCATATATTTT,CASSFAGAQGNTIYF
-,TRBJ2-1,medium-sized,TRBV4-3,13,TGCGCCAGCAGCCAAGAAAGCGGGACAGCCCCGTTCTTC,CASSQESGTAPFF
-,TRBJ2-3,few,TRBV7-2,12,TGTGCCAGCAGCCGATTCACAGATACGCAGTATTTT,CASSRFTDTQYF
TRBD2,TRBJ2-1,-,TRBV4-3,16,TGCGCCAGCAGCCAAGAGGGACTAGCGGGGGGGTATGAGCGGTTCTTC,CASSQEGLAGGYERFF
TRBD1,TRBJ1-1,-,TRBV28,16,TGTGCCACGACCACTCCGACAGGGCGTGCTGGCACTGAAGCTTTCTTT,CATTTPTGRAGTEAFF
TRBD1,TRBJ2-1,medium-sized,TRBV9,14,TGTGCCAGCAGCCCGAGGACAGGATACAATGAGCAGTTCTTC,CASSPRTGYNEQFF
TRBD2,TRBJ2-1,few,TRBV4-2,16,TGTGCCAGCAGCCAACAAACTAGCGGATTCTACAATGAGCAGTTCTTC,CASSQQTSGFYNEQFF
TRBD1,TRBJ1-6,medium-sized,TRBV28,13,TGTGCCATCAGACAGGGTTGGGGTTCACTCCTCCACTTT,CAIRQGWGSLLHF
TRBD1,TRBJ1-2,medium-sized,TRBV27,14,TGTGCCAGCACCACAGGGGGACAGGGGGCTGGCTACACCTTC,CASTTGGQGAGYTF
-,TRBJ1-2,-,TRBV28,15,TGTGCCAGCAGTTTAAGCAACAGGATGGCGGTGGGCTACACCTTC,CASSLSNRMAVGYTF
-,TRBJ2-5,medium-sized,TRBV19,16,TGTGCCAGTAGTGGCTACGGACGCTCGGACCAAGAGACCCAGTACTTC,CASSGYGRSDQETQYF
-,TRBJ2-3,large,TRBV5-1,12,TGCGCCAGCAGCTTAGGAGGAGATACGCAGTATTTT,CASSLGGDTQYF
-,TRBJ1-4,medium-sized,TRBV7-9,16,TGTGCCAGCAGCTTAGCTCGCAGTAGCTGGGATGAAAAACTGTTTTTT,CASSLARSSWDEKLFF
-,TRBJ1-1,large,TRBV20-1,16,TGCAGTGCCAACCCACCGGGGGGGTCAATGAACACTGAAGCTTTCTTT,CSANPPGGSMNTEAFF
-,TRBJ2-7,large,TRBV21-1,17,TGTGCCAGCAGCAAAGCGCCCTACAGGGGGCGAGGGTACGAGCAGTACTTC,CASSKAPYRGRGYEQYF
-,TRBJ2-7,-,TRBV27,11,TGTGCCAGCAGTTCCGGCTACAAGCAGTACTTC,CASSSGYKQYF
-,TRBJ2-3,medium-sized,TRBV2,15,TGTGCCAGCAGTGGCCTCGCGTCTAGCACAGATACGCAGTATTTT,CASSGLASSTDTQYF
-,TRBJ1-1,medium-sized,TRBV19,14,TGTGCCAGTAGCCCACGAGTCCCAGGGTCTGAAGCTTTCTTT,CASSPRVPGSEAFF
-,TRBJ2-3,medium-sized,TRBV7-2,14,TGTGCCAGCAGCTTAGAGAGGTTTAGGGATACGCAGTATTTT,CASSLERFRDTQYF
-,TRBJ2-2,medium-sized,TRBV7-3,12,TGTGCCAGCAGCTTAGGGACCGGGGAGCTGTTTTTT,CASSLGTGELFF
TRBD2,TRBJ2-5,large,TRBV19,17,TGTGCCAGTAGTAGCGGGACTAGTCAGAGGTTAGGAGAGACCCAGTACTTC,CASSSGTSQRLGETQYF
-,TRBJ1-1,-,TRBV19,15,TGTGCCAGTAGTATTCAGGGTGCCTGGGACACTGAAGCTTTCTTT,CASSIQGAWDTEAFF